This T cell receptor (beta chain) was sequenced in a study of T-cell memory formation after mild COVID-19. Looking at the study overall: TCR clusters mostly belonged to single donors.

This clonotype was picked up a small number of times. Its antigen is unidentified. The study's findings and limits: Later expanders leaned CD4+, whereas clones that contracted between day 15 and 85 were balanced CD4/CD8.

TCRalpha and TCRbeta libraries used 5'RACE with constant-segment primers and UMIs. TCRdb re-analysed the 5' RACE reads in MiXCR, keeping a single row per CDR3 protein. This sample has approximately 250,000 distinct CDR3 sequences, with 15% found just once. From germline, CDR1 is MNHNS and CDR2 SASEGT. This CDR3 is built from 15 residues. Unmatched junction bases numbered 12, after V lost 10 bases and J lost 4 bases. The rearrangement joins TRBV6-1 to TRBJ2-3, with 9 bases fitting TRBD1. This clonotype was obtained from an adult woman who had mild COVID-19 (a few samples of this study predate the infection). Cell type and time point are not known. The sequenced sample was PBMCs or a T cell subset sorted from them (not recorded which). DNA for the CDR3: TGTGCCACCTACCCCGGGACAGGGAGCGCAGATACGCAGTATTTT. This sequence encodes CATYPGTGSADTQYF.